This T cell receptor (beta chain) was sequenced in a study of CD8 T cells in Susac syndrome. Overall study: There were Susac syndrome patients who were therapy-naive at blood draw, others on corticosteroids, and others on intravenous immunoglobulin alone.

RNA totalling about 0.45 to 1 ug underwent reverse transcription with random hexamers. TCRdb reprocessed the immunoSEQ multiplex PCR reads with MiXCR, giving one entry per CDR3 protein. Here the sample spans 120,000 or so distinct CDR3 sequences, around 94% being singletons. The CDR3 length is 12 residues. Per the germline V gene, CDR1 is LNHDA and CDR2 is SQIVND (reference sequence). V dropped 0 bases and J dropped 7 bases, with 4 bases sitting between them. Sample: CD8+ T cells from PBMCs. The chain carries TRBV19 and TRBJ2-1; D not resolved. The TCR sequence derives from a human donor with Susac syndrome. Written as DNA, the CDR3 is TGTGCCAGTAGTATAGATCTAAATGAGCAGTTCTTC. It encodes CASSIDLNEQFF.